This TCR beta chain was profiled in a study of graft-versus-host responses after intestinal transplantation. Study background: Recipients received multivisceral, liver-intestinal, or isolated intestinal transplants. The whole recipient group had anti-thymocyte globulin induction followed by tacrolimus and steroids for roughly three years. Broader study findings: Early after transplant, HvG clones declined as circulating GvH clones peaked. The study found high graft-versus-host to host-versus-graft clonal ratios in allografts of patients with graft-donor T cell macrochimerism.

Regarding this clone: Its matching antigen is unknown.

The protocol was immunoSEQ multiplex PCR, while the TCRdb copy is restricted to in-frame clones and leaves out a portion. The sample consists of around 26,000 clones, approximately 95% of them appearing once. This CDR3 is 13 amino acids long. Germline CDR1 is PRHDT and CDR2 is FYEKMQ (reference sequence). V was shortened by 8 bases and J by 6 bases, with 14 bases between the two germline ends. The rearrangement uses TRBV13 and TRBJ2-1; D is tentatively TRBD1 or TRBD2 (6 bases each). The TCR was taken from a human patient who received an intestinal transplant, so some T cells may come from the graft donor. The sample consisted of PBMCs, taken 156 days after intestinal transplant. The DNA of the CDR3 is TGTGCCAGCGGAGGGGGTGTAGGCAATGAGCAGTTCTTC. As protein: CASGGGVGNEQFF.